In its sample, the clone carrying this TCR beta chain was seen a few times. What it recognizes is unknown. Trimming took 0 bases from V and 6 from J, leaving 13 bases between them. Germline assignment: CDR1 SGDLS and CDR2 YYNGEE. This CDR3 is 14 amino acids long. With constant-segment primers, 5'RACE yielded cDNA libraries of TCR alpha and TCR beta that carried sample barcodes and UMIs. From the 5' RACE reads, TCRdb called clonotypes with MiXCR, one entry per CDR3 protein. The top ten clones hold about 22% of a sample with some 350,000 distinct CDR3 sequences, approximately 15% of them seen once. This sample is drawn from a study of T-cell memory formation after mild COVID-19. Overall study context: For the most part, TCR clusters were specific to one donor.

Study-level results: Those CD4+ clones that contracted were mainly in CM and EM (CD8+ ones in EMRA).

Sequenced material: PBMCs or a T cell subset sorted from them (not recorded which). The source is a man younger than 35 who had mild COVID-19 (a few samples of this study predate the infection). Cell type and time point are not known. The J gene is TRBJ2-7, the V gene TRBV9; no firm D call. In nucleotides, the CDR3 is TGTGCCAGCAGCGTAGGGGCTAGTCCTTCCGAGCAGTACTTC. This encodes CASSVGASPSEQYF.